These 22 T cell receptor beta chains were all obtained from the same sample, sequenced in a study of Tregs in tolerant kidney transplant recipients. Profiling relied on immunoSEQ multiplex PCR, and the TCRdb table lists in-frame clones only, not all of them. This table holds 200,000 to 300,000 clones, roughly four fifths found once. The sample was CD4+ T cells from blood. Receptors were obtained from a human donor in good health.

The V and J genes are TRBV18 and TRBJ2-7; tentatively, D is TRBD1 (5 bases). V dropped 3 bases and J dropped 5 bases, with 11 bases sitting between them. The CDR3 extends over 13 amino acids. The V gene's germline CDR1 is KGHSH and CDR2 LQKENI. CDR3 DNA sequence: TGTGCCAGCTCACCTATTGACAGTCACGAGCAGTACTTC. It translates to CASSPIDSHEQYF.

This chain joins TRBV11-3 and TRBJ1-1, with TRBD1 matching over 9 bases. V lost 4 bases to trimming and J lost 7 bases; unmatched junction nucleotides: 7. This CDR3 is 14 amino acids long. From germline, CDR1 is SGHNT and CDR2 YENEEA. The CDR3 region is CASSSSWTGVEAFF. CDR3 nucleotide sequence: TGTGCCAGCAGCTCTAGCTGGACAGGGGTTGAAGCTTTCTTT.

The CDR3 sequence: CASGSPPYEQYF. The CDR3 DNA reads as TGTGCCAGTGGATCGCCCCCCTACGAGCAGTACTTC. The chain recombines TRBV19 with TRBJ2-7; unclear D gene. V shed 8 bases and J shed 2 bases, with 10 bases lying between them. From germline, CDR1 is LNHDA and CDR2 SQIVND (reference sequence). There are 12 residues in the CDR3. The full variable domain, completed using reference TRBV19 and TRBJ2-7, is DGGITQSPKYLFRKEGQNVTLSCEQNLNHDAMYWYRQDPGQGLRLIYYSQIVNDFQKGDIAEGYSVSREKKESFPLTVTSAQKNPTAFYLCASGSPPYEQYFGPGTRLTVT.

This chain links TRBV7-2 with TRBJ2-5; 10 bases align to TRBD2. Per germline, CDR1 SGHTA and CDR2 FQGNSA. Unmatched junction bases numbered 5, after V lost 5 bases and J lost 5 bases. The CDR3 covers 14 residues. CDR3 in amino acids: CASSKRGGQETQYF. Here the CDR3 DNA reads TGTGCCAGCAGCAAGCGGGGGGGGCAGGAGACCCAGTACTTC.

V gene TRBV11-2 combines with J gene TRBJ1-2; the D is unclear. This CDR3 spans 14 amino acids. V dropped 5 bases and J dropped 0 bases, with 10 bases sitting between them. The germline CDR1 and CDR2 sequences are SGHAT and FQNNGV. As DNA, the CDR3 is TGTGCCAGCAGCCAACGGGTAGCTAACTATGGCTACACCTTC. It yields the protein CASSQRVANYGYTF.

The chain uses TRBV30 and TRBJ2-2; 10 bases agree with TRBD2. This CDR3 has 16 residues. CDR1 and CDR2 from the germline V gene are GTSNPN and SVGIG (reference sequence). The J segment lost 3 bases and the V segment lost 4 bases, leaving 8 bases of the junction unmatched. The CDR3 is CAWNQEREGHTGELFF. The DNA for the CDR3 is TGTGCCTGGAACCAAGAGCGGGAGGGACACACCGGGGAGCTGTTTTTT.

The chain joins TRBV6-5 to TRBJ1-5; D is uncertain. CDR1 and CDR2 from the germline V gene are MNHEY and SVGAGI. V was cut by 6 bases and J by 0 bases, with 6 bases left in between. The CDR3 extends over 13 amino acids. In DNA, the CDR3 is TGTGCCAGCAGCCGCCTTAGCAATCAGCCCCAGCATTTT. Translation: CASSRLSNQPQHF.

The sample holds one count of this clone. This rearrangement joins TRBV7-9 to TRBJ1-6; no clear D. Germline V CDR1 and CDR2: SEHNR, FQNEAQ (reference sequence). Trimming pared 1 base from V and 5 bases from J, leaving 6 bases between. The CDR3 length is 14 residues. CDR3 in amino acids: CASSLEGDNSPLHF. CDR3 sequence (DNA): TGTGCCAGCAGCTTAGAAGGAGATAATTCACCCCTCCACTTT.

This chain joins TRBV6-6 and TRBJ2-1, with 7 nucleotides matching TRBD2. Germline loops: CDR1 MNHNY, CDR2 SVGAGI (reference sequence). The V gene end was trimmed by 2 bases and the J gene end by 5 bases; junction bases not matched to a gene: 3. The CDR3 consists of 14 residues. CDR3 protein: CASSYSGKNNEQFF. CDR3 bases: TGTGCCAGCAGTTACAGCGGGAAAAACAATGAGCAGTTCTTC.

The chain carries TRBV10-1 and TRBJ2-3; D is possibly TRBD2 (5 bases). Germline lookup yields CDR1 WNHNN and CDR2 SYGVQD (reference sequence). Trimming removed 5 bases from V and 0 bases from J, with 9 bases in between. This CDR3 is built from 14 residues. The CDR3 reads CASSQADSTDTQYF. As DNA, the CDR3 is TGCGCCAGCAGTCAAGCGGATAGCACAGATACGCAGTATTTT.

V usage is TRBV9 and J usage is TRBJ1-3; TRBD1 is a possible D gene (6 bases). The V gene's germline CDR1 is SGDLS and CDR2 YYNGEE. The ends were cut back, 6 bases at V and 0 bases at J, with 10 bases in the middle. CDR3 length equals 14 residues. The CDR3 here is CASTRDISGNTIYF. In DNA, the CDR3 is TGTGCCAGCACACGGGACATCTCTGGAAACACCATATATTTT.

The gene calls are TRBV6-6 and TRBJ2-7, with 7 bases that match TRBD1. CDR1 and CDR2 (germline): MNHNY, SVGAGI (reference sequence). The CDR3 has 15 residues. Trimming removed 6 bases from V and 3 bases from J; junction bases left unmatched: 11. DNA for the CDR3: TGTGCCAGCAGGGGCGGACAGGCCTACATCTACGAGCAGTACTTC. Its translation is CASRGGQAYIYEQYF.

The CDR3 protein is CASSFPGDTQYF. In nucleotides, the CDR3 is TGTGCCAGCAGCTTCCCTGGGGATACGCAGTATTTT. V and J are TRBV9 and TRBJ2-3; no definite D call. This CDR3 spans 12 amino acids. V shed 4 bases and J shed 6 bases, with 9 bases lying between them. Germline V gene lookup returns CDR1 SGDLS and CDR2 YYNGEE.

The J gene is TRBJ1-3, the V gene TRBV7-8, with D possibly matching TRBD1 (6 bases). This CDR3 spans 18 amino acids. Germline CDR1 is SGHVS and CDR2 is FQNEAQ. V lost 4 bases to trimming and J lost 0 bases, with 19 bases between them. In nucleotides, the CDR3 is TGTGCCAGCAGCTCCTCCCGGAGGGGGGGGTACTCTGGAAACACCATATATTTT. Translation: CASSSSRRGGYSGNTIYF.

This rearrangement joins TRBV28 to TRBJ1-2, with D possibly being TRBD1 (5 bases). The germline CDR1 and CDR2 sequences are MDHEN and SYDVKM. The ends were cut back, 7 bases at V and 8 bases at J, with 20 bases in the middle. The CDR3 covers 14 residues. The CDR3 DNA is TGTGCCAGCACCCTAGACAGCGTTCCGAGCGGCTACACCTTC. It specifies CASTLDSVPSGYTF.

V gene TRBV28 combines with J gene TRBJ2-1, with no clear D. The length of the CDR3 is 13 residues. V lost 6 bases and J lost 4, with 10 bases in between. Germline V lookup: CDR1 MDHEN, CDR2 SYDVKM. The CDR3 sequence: CASRVDGYNEQFF. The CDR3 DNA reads TGTGCCAGCAGGGTCGACGGATACAATGAGCAGTTCTTC.

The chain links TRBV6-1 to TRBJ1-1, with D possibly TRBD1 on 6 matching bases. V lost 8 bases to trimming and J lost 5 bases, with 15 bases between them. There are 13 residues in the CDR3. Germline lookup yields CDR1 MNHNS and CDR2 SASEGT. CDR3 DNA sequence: TGTGCCAGCTCTGTTGAGGGGGGTACTGAAGCTTTCTTT. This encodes CASSVEGGTEAFF.

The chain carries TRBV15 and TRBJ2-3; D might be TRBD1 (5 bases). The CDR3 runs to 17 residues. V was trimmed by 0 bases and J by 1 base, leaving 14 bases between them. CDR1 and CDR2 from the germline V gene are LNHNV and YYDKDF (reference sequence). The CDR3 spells CATSRDLGDSRTDTQYF. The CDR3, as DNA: TGTGCCACCAGCAGAGATCTTGGCGACAGCCGCACAGATACGCAGTATTTT.

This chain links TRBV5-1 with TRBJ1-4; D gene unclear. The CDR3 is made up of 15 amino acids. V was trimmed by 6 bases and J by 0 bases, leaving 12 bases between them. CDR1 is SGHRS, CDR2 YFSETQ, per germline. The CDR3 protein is CASKLGGTTNEKLFF. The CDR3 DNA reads TGCGCCAGCAAGCTCGGTGGTACAACTAATGAAAAACTGTTTTTT.

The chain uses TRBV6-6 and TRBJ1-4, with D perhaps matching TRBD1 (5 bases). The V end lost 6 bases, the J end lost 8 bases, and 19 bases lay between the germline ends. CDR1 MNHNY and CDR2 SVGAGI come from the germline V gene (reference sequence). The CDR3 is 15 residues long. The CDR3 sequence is CASRPPTGGYEKLFF. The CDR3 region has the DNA TGTGCCAGCAGGCCCCCTACCGGGGGATACGAAAAACTGTTTTTT.

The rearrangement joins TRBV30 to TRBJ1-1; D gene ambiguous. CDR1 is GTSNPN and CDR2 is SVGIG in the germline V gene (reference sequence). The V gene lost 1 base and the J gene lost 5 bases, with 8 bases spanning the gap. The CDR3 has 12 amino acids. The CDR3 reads CAWSDPGTEAFF. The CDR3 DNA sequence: TGTGCCTGGAGTGACCCTGGGACTGAAGCTTTCTTT.

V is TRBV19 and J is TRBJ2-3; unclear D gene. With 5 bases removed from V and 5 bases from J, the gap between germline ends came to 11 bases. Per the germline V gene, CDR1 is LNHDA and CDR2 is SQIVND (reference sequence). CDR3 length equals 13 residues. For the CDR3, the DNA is TGTGCCAGTAGTCTGTTCATGGAAGATACGCAGTATTTT. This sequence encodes CASSLFMEDTQYF.